This entry lists 5 T cell receptor beta chains sequenced from one sample in a study of OX40 agonist ivuxolimab in advanced cancers. The method was immunoSEQ multiplex PCR; TCRdb's version includes in-frame clones alone and lacks a portion of them. The sample includes 85,000 to 100,000 clones, about 85% of them seen just once. Here the sequenced sample was CD4+ or CD8+ T cells sorted from blood, taken in a trial of the OX40 agonist ivuxolimab. The receptors shown here come from an adult with an advanced solid tumor such as melanoma, head and neck, liver or kidney cancer.

V usage is TRBV28 and J usage is TRBJ2-1, with 10 bases lining up with TRBD1. Trimming took 4 bases from V and 9 from J; bases not matched to a gene: 9. The CDR3 loop spans 15 amino acids. Germline lookup yields CDR1 MDHEN and CDR2 SYDVKM. DNA for the CDR3: TGTGCCAGCAGTTCTGGACAGGGGGTTTGGGGTGAGCAGTTCTTC. Its protein product is CASSSGQGVWGEQFF.

The chain combines TRBV6-6 with TRBJ2-3; TRBD1 is a possible D gene (5 bases). Germline CDR1 and CDR2: MNHNY and SVGAGI (reference sequence). The V end lost 2 bases, the J end lost 5 bases, and 14 bases lay between the germline ends. This CDR3 has 15 amino acids. The CDR3, as DNA: TGTGCCAGCAGTTACACCGAGCCCAGGGAAGATACGCAGTATTTT. It is translated as CASSYTEPREDTQYF.

The V gene is TRBV7-9, the J gene TRBJ2-5; D gene uncertain. The germline V and J ends were trimmed by 5 bases and 5 bases, with 9 bases remaining between them. Germline V gives CDR1 SEHNR, CDR2 FQNEAQ (reference sequence). This CDR3 contains 12 residues. CDR3 sequence: CASSDLGETQYF. As DNA, the CDR3 is TGTGCCAGCAGCGATCTGGGGGAGACCCAGTACTTC.

V usage is TRBV28 and J usage is TRBJ2-3; no reliable D call. CDR1 MDHEN and CDR2 SYDVKM come from the germline V gene. V was cut by 3 bases and J by 2 bases, with 24 bases left in between. The CDR3 consists of 19 residues. CDR3 amino acids: CASSLVSLVPGSHTDTQYF. For the CDR3, the DNA is TGTGCCAGCAGTTTGGTGTCTCTTGTCCCGGGTTCCCACACAGATACGCAGTATTTT.

The rearrangement links TRBV6-5 to TRBJ2-1; maybe TRBD2 (5 bases). Per germline, CDR1 MNHEY and CDR2 SVGAGI. Trimming shortened V by 2 bases and J by 5 bases, and 16 bases separated the two germline ends. This CDR3 region has 16 residues. The CDR3 coding sequence is TGTGCCAGCAGTTACGAATTTAGGGAGTCCCACAATGAGCAGTTCTTC. Amino acid sequence: CASSYEFRESHNEQFF.